This T cell receptor (beta chain) was recovered during a study of monozygotic twins with inflammatory bowel disease. Study conclusions and caveats: Findings did not support one strong IBD-associated signal or clonotype. Varying immunosuppressive regimens may have increased patient repertoire variability. Inverse Simpson values showed less TCRbeta diversity in IBD patients than in their healthy co-twins.

This CDR3 is built from 11 residues. Germline lookup yields CDR1 SGHTA and CDR2 FQGNSA. As for this clonotype: Its antigen is not identified.

It was around 3.5 ug of total RNA that each TCR library used. Using the 5' RACE reads, TCRdb records one entry per CDR3 protein without DNA. The sample shows some 450,000 distinct CDR3 sequences, and 2.4% sits with its ten largest clones. Specimen: blood. The sequence was obtained from a human donor with ulcerative colitis or Crohn's disease, or a healthy co-twin of an affected twin (not recorded which). The chain links TRBV7-2 to TRBJ2-3. CDR3 sequence: CASRWTDTQYF.